This T cell receptor beta chain originates from a study of cytomegalovirus exposure and HLA in healthy donors. Overall study findings and caveats: A likely sequencing artifact accounted for one observed cluster of highly shared sequence variants. As was reported, the classifier diagnosed cytomegalovirus status with high specificity and sensitivity. The records held CMV serostatus as the only immune exposure information.

Remarks on this clone: Antigen specificity is unknown.

PCR primers comprised 60 Vbeta and 13 Jbeta primers. The assay was immunoSEQ multiplex PCR, and TCRdb's table has in-frame clones only and misses some. The table lists approximately 100,000 clones, approximately 76% of them singletons, with about 5.4% in the top ten. The CDR3 length is 14 residues. The V gene's germline CDR1 is MDHEN and CDR2 SYDVKM. Trimming removed 8 bases from V and 3 bases from J, with 14 bases in between. The clonotype originates from a woman in her late teens or twenties in good health and CMV-seropositive. The material sequenced was PBMCs. The chain uses TRBV28 and TRBJ1-5; D ambiguous. CDR3 nucleotide sequence: TGTGCCAGCCGGACCCCGGAGGACAATCAGCCCCAGCATTTT. Its translation is CASRTPEDNQPQHF.